These 28 T cell receptor beta chains share one sample of origin, sequenced in a study of identical twins listed by TCRdb under 2016. The method was 5' RACE. The instrument was an Illumina HiSeq 2000. TCRdb took the public reads, trimmed them with fastp at Q25, ran MiXCR for clone calling and kept in-frame beta chains. CDR3 protein duplicates are merged, each entry listing the most common genes and DNA. Recorded for this sample are approximately 300,000 distinct CDR3 sequences; roughly 9.8% of them occurred a single time. 7% to 8.5% of the sample rests with the top ten. These data were also reused for a study on yellow fever vaccine responses in identical twins.

Sequencing was performed on CD8+ T cells sorted from blood. The receptors originated from a woman under 30 in good health.

This clonotype was recorded at least ten times. The chain uses TRBV2 and TRBJ1-2, with TRBD1 identical over 11 bases. Per the germline V gene, CDR1 is SNHLY and CDR2 is FYNNEI. This CDR3 has 15 residues. After removal of 5 bases from V and 3 bases from J, the junction contained 5 bases not matched to a gene. As DNA, the CDR3 is TGTGCCAGCAGTTCTGGGACAGGGGGTTACTATGGCTACACCTTC. Protein: CASSSGTGGYYGYTF. The full variable domain, with the rest looked up from reference TRBV2 and TRBJ1-2, is EPEVTQTPSHQVTQMGQEVILRCVPISNHLYFYWYRQILGQKVEFLVSFYNNEISEKSEIFDDQFSVERPDGSNFTLKIRSTKLEDSAMYFCASSSGTGGYYGYTFGSGTRLTVV.

V usage is TRBV28 and J usage is TRBJ1-2; D ambiguous. The CDR3 runs 15 residues. V was trimmed by 1 base and J by 3 bases, leaving 12 bases between them. Looked up from germline, CDR1 is MDHEN and CDR2 is SYDVKM. The CDR3 DNA is TGTGCCAGCAGTTTATTCGGACGGGAGGACTATGGCTACACCTTC. Protein sequence: CASSLFGREDYGYTF.

This clonotype occurred many times. The chain joins TRBV4-3 to TRBJ2-3; 15 nucleotides agree with TRBD2. Germline CDR1 is LGHNA and CDR2 is YSLEER. Trimming cost V 4 bases and J 4 bases; bases outside gene matches: 3. This CDR3 spans 16 amino acids. CDR3 DNA: TGCGCCAGCAGCCTGGGACTAGCGGGAGGTGCAGATACGCAGTATTTT. It is translated as CASSLGLAGGADTQYF.

The V gene is TRBV12-3 or TRBV12-4, the J gene TRBJ2-3; D may be TRBD2 (5 bases). The CDR3 sequence is 12 residues long. The ends were cut back, 7 bases at V and 14 bases at J, with 19 bases in the middle. The CDR3 is CASIAGGPPWYF. CDR3 bases: TGTGCCAGCATCGCAGGAGGACCCCCCTGGTATTTT.

The V gene is TRBV2, the J gene TRBJ2-1; 12 bases agree with TRBD2. V lost 1 base to trimming and J lost 7 bases; unmatched junction nucleotides: 8. The CDR3 is made up of 17 amino acids. The germline V gene encodes CDR1 SNHLY and CDR2 FYNNEI. For the CDR3, the DNA is TGTGCCAGCAGTGAAGTGACTAGCGGGAGAATAATGAATGAGCAGTTCTTC. It is translated as CASSEVTSGRIMNEQFF.

Here the CDR3 reads CAWSSGQSYEQYF. The CDR3 coding sequence is TGTGCCTGGAGTTCCGGACAGTCCTACGAGCAGTACTTC. V usage is TRBV30 and J usage is TRBJ2-7; tentatively, D is TRBD1 (6 bases). V was clipped by 2 bases and J by 1 base, with 9 bases between them. The germline V gene has CDR1 GTSNPN and CDR2 SVGIG (reference sequence). The CDR3 covers 13 residues.

This clonotype was observed a few times. V and J are TRBV7-3 and TRBJ2-3; 10 bases map to TRBD2. Germline V lookup: CDR1 SGHTA, CDR2 FQGTGA. CDR3 size: 16 residues. Germline trimming cut 5 bases from V and 2 bases from J; bases unmatched to any gene: 7. CDR3 bases: TGTGCCAGCAGCGTAGCGGGGGGCCTATACACAGATACGCAGTATTTT. This encodes CASSVAGGLYTDTQYF.

DNA for the CDR3: TGTGCCAGCAGCCCTCGGGACAGGGTTAATTCACCCCTCCACTTT. Encoded protein: CASSPRDRVNSPLHF. V and J are TRBV5-6 and TRBJ1-6; 9 positions match TRBD1. Germline CDR1 is SGHDT and CDR2 is YYEEEE. The CDR3 has 15 residues. With 4 bases clipped from V and 6 bases from J, the junction kept 5 bases outside the gene matches.

Only a few counts were recorded for this clonotype. This sequence joins TRBV15 and TRBJ2-7; D might be TRBD1 (6 bases). From germline, CDR1 is LNHNV and CDR2 YYDKDF (reference sequence). The germline V and J ends were trimmed by 2 bases and 1 base, with 9 bases remaining between them. The CDR3 contains 14 residues. This chain's CDR3 is CATSRRTASYEQYF. The DNA of the CDR3 is TGTGCCACCAGCAGAAGGACAGCGTCCTACGAGCAGTACTTC.

Only a few counts were recorded for this clonotype. V usage is TRBV29-1 and J usage is TRBJ1-1, with D perhaps matching TRBD1 (6 bases). CDR3 length: 15 residues. Germline values: CDR1 SQVTM, CDR2 ANQGSEA. Trimming shortened V by 4 bases and J by 2 bases, and 17 bases separated the two germline ends. The CDR3 DNA follows: TGCAGCGTTGTAGGGGGGACTTGGCTAAACACTGAAGCTTTCTTT. It yields the protein CSVVGGTWLNTEAFF.

The table lists this clonotype with many counts. V is TRBV10-3 and J is TRBJ2-7, with TRBD1 matching over 10 bases. Trimming took 6 bases from V and 0 from J; bases not matched to a gene: 8. This CDR3 is 16 amino acids long. Germline values: CDR1 ENHRY, CDR2 SYGVKD. The DNA of the CDR3 is TGTGCCATCAGAACTTGGACAGGGGGAGCCTCCTACGAGCAGTACTTC. Translating gives CAIRTWTGGASYEQYF.

This clonotype has a count of ten or more. The gene calls are TRBV9 and TRBJ2-1; TRBD1 is a possible D gene (5 bases). V gave up 6 bases and J gave up 10 bases, with 14 bases separating them. Germline V lookup: CDR1 SGDLS, CDR2 YYNGEE. The CDR3 is 12 residues long. CDR3 nucleotides: TGTGCCAGCACACCGAACTCAGGGGAGCAGTTCTTC. This translates into CASTPNSGEQFF.

The chain has TRBV4-1 and TRBJ2-7; D perhaps matches TRBD1 (5 bases). There are 18 residues in the CDR3. Per the germline V gene, CDR1 is MGHRA and CDR2 is YSYEKL. The ends were cut back, 2 bases at V and 1 base at J, with 21 bases in the middle. The CDR3: CASSQLAVRVAGSYEQYF. CDR3 DNA sequence: TGCGCCAGCAGCCAACTCGCAGTCAGGGTGGCCGGATCCTACGAGCAGTACTTC.

This chain links TRBV29-1 with TRBJ1-2, with TRBD1 as a possible D gene (5 bases). CDR3 length: 13 residues. Germline V gives CDR1 SQVTM, CDR2 ANQGSEA. V was cut by 6 bases and J by 3 bases, with 14 bases left in between. As DNA, the CDR3 is TGCAGCGTGCCGGCAGGGCTCGACTATGGCTACACCTTC. Protein: CSVPAGLDYGYTF.

This clonotype was found a few times. This rearrangement joins TRBV18 to TRBJ1-1, with 7 bases identical to TRBD1. J lost 3 bases, V lost 0 bases, and 4 bases had no gene match. The CDR3 is 15 amino acids. CDR1 is KGHSH, CDR2 LQKENI, per germline. The CDR3 sequence is CASSPPQGEYTEAFF. The CDR3 DNA sequence: TGTGCCAGCTCACCACCGCAGGGGGAGTACACTGAAGCTTTCTTT.

This clonotype was seen ten or more times. The chain carries TRBV7-6 and TRBJ2-3; the match to TRBD2 covers 13 bases. Germline CDR1 and CDR2: SGHVS and FNYEAQ. The ends lost 5 bases at V and 0 bases at J; junction bases unmatched: 8. The CDR3 is made up of 18 amino acids. Here the CDR3 reads CASSPPWTSGSSTDTQYF. The CDR3 nucleotides are TGTGCCAGCAGCCCCCCCTGGACTAGCGGGAGTAGCACAGATACGCAGTATTTT.

In its sample, this clonotype was seen a few times. This chain links TRBV24-1 with TRBJ2-4; D is ambiguous. The CDR3 has 15 amino acids. Deletions cut 3 bases from V and 0 bases from J, with 8 bases between. Germline V gene lookup returns CDR1 KGHDR and CDR2 SFDVKD. CDR3: CATSDQRVAKNIQYF. CDR3 sequence (DNA): TGTGCCACCAGTGATCAAAGGGTAGCCAAAAACATTCAGTACTTC.

There are many counts of this clonotype. The chain employs TRBV3-1 and TRBJ2-7, with D perhaps given as TRBD1 or TRBD2 (6 bases each). From germline, CDR1 is LGHDT and CDR2 YNNKEL (reference sequence). This CDR3 is 17 amino acids long. The V end lost 0 bases, the J end lost 0 bases, and 15 bases lay between the germline ends. The CDR3 nucleotides read TGTGCCAGCAGCCAAGATGAGTGGGGGGCCCCCTCCTACGAGCAGTACTTC. It yields the protein CASSQDEWGAPSYEQYF.

A few counts support this clonotype. CDR3 loop: CSAATGHTEAFF. The CDR3 coding sequence is TGCAGTGCCGCAACAGGACACACTGAAGCTTTCTTT. V usage is TRBV20-1 and J usage is TRBJ1-1, with a weak D call TRBD1 (5 bases). Germline assignment: CDR1 DFQATT and CDR2 SNEGSKA (reference sequence). Trimming took 6 bases from V and 3 from J, leaving 11 bases between them. The CDR3 runs 12 residues.

V and J are TRBV7-3 and TRBJ2-1; TRBD2 matches 13 bases. The V segment lost 0 bases and the J segment 7 bases; nucleotides outside the gene matches: 6. CDR3 length: 17 residues. Looked up from germline, CDR1 is SGHTA and CDR2 is FQGTGA. CDR3 protein: CASSLTLGGLAGNEQFF. The CDR3 coding sequence is TGTGCCAGCAGCTTAACGTTAGGGGGACTAGCGGGGAATGAGCAGTTCTTC.

This clonotype appeared many times. This chain uses TRBV12-3 or TRBV12-4 with TRBJ1-5, with TRBD1 as a possible D gene (6 bases). CDR3 length equals 15 residues. The germline V and J ends were trimmed by 6 bases and 6 bases, with 18 bases remaining between them. Written as DNA, the CDR3 is TGTGCCAGCAGACCCGGGTCTGGAGGGGGTCAGCCCCAGCATTTT. Protein: CASRPGSGGGQPQHF.

This clonotype was counted many times. The chain joins TRBV5-1 to TRBJ2-3; TRBD1 matches at 7 bases. The CDR3 is 15 residues long. CDR1 SGHRS and CDR2 YFSETQ come from the germline V gene. The trim removed 4 bases at V and 1 base at J, leaving 6 bases unmatched. CDR3 sequence: CASSAWDSGTDTQYF. The CDR3 nucleotides read TGCGCCAGCAGCGCATGGGACAGCGGCACAGATACGCAGTATTTT.

This chain's CDR3 is CASSSPHNTEAFF. The CDR3 DNA reads as TGTGCCAGCAGCTCCCCCCACAACACTGAAGCTTTCTTT. J is TRBJ1-1 and V is TRBV5-4; D gene ambiguous. Per the germline V gene, CDR1 is SGHNT and CDR2 is YYREEE (reference sequence). This CDR3 region has 13 residues. V lost 3 bases and J lost 2, with 8 bases in between.

The sample holds a few counts of this clonotype. The V gene is TRBV6-2 or TRBV6-3, the J gene TRBJ1-1; D gene uncertain. The CDR3 length is 11 residues. Between the trimmed V and J ends, which lost 2 bases and 11 bases, there was a span of 9 bases. Germline assignment: CDR1 MNHEY and CDR2 SVGEGT. The CDR3 loop is CASSYVGKAFF. DNA of the CDR3: TGTGCCAGCAGTTACGTCGGGAAGGCTTTCTTT.

The sample holds many counts of this clonotype. The chain joins TRBV12-3 or TRBV12-4 to TRBJ2-3; D gene ambiguous. Deletions cut 4 bases from V and 2 bases from J, with 19 bases between. There are 17 residues in the CDR3. As DNA, the CDR3 is TGTGCCAGCAGTTCCCCTAGTTGGGGAACACACACAGATACGCAGTATTTT. Its translation: CASSSPSWGTHTDTQYF.

Only a few counts were recorded for this clonotype. This sequence joins TRBV28 and TRBJ2-5; possible D gene TRBD1, 5 bases. Between the trimmed V and J ends, which lost 6 bases and 5 bases, there was a span of 16 bases. The CDR3 sequence is 14 residues long. Germline V CDR1 and CDR2: MDHEN, SYDVKM. In nucleotides, the CDR3 is TGTGCCAGCAGCTCGGCGTGGGGCAGGGAGACCCAGTACTTC. Protein: CASSSAWGRETQYF. Together with reference TRBV28 and TRBJ2-5, the CDR3 gives the full variable domain: DVKVTQSSRYLVKRTGEKVFLECVQDMDHENMFWYRQDPGLGLRLIYFSYDVKMKEKGDIPEGYSVSREKKERFSLILESASTNQTSMYLCASSSAWGRETQYFGPGTRLLVL.

This clonotype was counted a few times. The chain has TRBV7-8 and TRBJ2-3, with D perhaps matching TRBD2 (6 bases). The CDR3 runs to 16 residues. Germline V CDR1 and CDR2: SGHVS, FQNEAQ. V was shortened by 3 bases and J by 2 bases, with 15 bases between the two germline ends. CDR3 loop: CASSFTTSRNTDTQYF. The CDR3 DNA is TGTGCCAGCAGCTTCACCACTAGCCGGAACACAGATACGCAGTATTTT.

On this clonotype: Its ends do not fully match the called genes, so a read error is possible. The chain carries TRBV28 and TRBJ2-7; TRBD2 might be the D (6 bases). CDR1 and CDR2 (germline): MDHEN, SYDVKM. This CDR3 has 13 residues. In nucleotides, the CDR3 is TGTGCCAGCAGTTTCGAGCTCCCCGAGGCGGGGCACTTC. It codes for CASSFELPEAGHF.